Each of the 14 T cell receptor beta chains below was sequenced from the same sample in a study of cytomegalovirus exposure and HLA in healthy donors. The PCR employed 60 Vbeta primers together with 13 Jbeta primers. The data were produced by immunoSEQ multiplex PCR, yet TCRdb's version contains in-frame clones alone and is incomplete. The data hold under 95,000 clones, with 6.5% to 8% observed a single time. The sample consisted of PBMCs. The source of these receptors is a man aged 45 to 65 in good health and CMV-seronegative.

This clone was counted between two and nine times. The chain links TRBV28 to TRBJ2-7, with D perhaps TRBD1 (6 bases). V lost 4 bases and J lost 0, with 10 bases in between. CDR1 and CDR2 (germline): MDHEN, SYDVKM. The CDR3 sequence is 14 residues long. CDR3 sequence (DNA): TGTGCCAGCAGTTACCTGACAGGCTCCTACGAGCAGTACTTC. Protein product: CASSYLTGSYEQYF.

The chain is built from TRBV7-2 and TRBJ1-1; D unresolved. V was cut by 2 bases and J by 4 bases, with 14 bases left in between. This CDR3 is built from 15 residues. Germline-derived CDR1 and CDR2 are SGHTA and FQGNSA. CDR3 sequence: CASSLFDGEVTEAFF. The CDR3 DNA sequence: TGTGCCAGCAGCTTATTCGACGGGGAGGTCACTGAAGCTTTCTTT.

The V call is TRBV19, the J call TRBJ1-4; 9 bases align to TRBD1. The germline V gene has CDR1 LNHDA and CDR2 SQIVND (reference sequence). After removal of 7 bases from V and 8 bases from J, the junction contained 8 bases not matched to a gene. The CDR3 sequence is 14 residues long. CDR3 sequence: CASTTGGPGEKLFF. The CDR3 nucleotides read TGTGCCAGTACCACAGGGGGCCCTGGGGAAAAACTGTTTTTT.

This clone was detected a few times. The J gene is TRBJ2-1, the V gene TRBV6-1; 8 nucleotides match TRBD2. The J segment lost 9 bases and the V segment lost 2 bases, leaving 9 bases of the junction unmatched. Germline CDR1 is MNHNS and CDR2 is SASEGT. This CDR3 is built from 15 residues. The CDR3 here is CASSEQRGPTSEQFF. CDR3 nucleotide sequence: TGTGCCAGCAGTGAACAGCGGGGGCCGACTAGTGAGCAGTTCTTC.

The V gene is TRBV18, the J gene TRBJ1-5; D perhaps matches TRBD1 (5 bases). Looked up from germline, CDR1 is KGHSH and CDR2 is LQKENI. The CDR3 has 14 amino acids. The V gene lost 1 base and the J gene lost 1 base, with 5 bases spanning the gap. This chain's CDR3 is CASSPQGSNQPQHF. CDR3 sequence (DNA): TGTGCCAGCTCACCACAGGGGAGCAATCAGCCCCAGCATTTT.

In its sample, this clone was seen a few times. The chain uses TRBV28 and TRBJ2-1; TRBD2 aligns across 11 bases. The CDR3 has 16 amino acids. Trimming took 8 bases from V and 2 from J; bases not matched to a gene: 8. Germline assignment: CDR1 MDHEN and CDR2 SYDVKM. The CDR3 region is CASPPRLAGTYNEQFF. CDR3 DNA: TGTGCCAGCCCCCCTAGACTAGCGGGGACCTACAATGAGCAGTTCTTC. Full variable domain (missing parts from reference TRBV28 and TRBJ2-1): DVKVTQSSRYLVKRTGEKVFLECVQDMDHENMFWYRQDPGLGLRLIYFSYDVKMKEKGDIPEGYSVSREKKERFSLILESASTNQTSMYLCASPPRLAGTYNEQFFGPGTRLTVL.

The chain is built from TRBV4-1 and TRBJ2-4, with TRBD2 identical over 9 bases. Unmatched junction bases numbered 9, after V lost 0 bases and J lost 0 bases. The CDR3 runs to 19 residues. CDR1 and CDR2 from the germline V gene are MGHRA and YSYEKL. In DNA, the CDR3 is TGCGCCAGCAGCCAAGATGGGACGTTTAGCGGGAGAGCCAAAAACATTCAGTACTTC. As protein: CASSQDGTFSGRAKNIQYF.

This clone has only a few counts. The chain combines TRBV5-1 with TRBJ2-5, with D unresolved. There are 14 residues in the CDR3. Germline CDR1 reads SGHRS; CDR2 reads YFSETQ. V was clipped by 2 bases and J by 4 bases, with 12 bases between them. The CDR3 nucleotides read TGCGCCAGCAGCTTTGGTCGGGTAGCAGAGACCCAGTACTTC. As protein: CASSFGRVAETQYF.

This clone was seen more than once but under ten times. The V call is TRBV6-6, the J call TRBJ2-2, with D perhaps TRBD2 (5 bases). The CDR3 has 14 amino acids. Germline V lookup: CDR1 MNHNY, CDR2 SVGAGI (reference sequence). V was cut by 0 bases and J by 5 bases, with 7 bases left in between. The CDR3 nucleotides read TGTGCCAGCAGTTACTCAGCGGAGACCGGGGAGCTGTTTTTT. Its translation is CASSYSAETGELFF.

This chain links TRBV29-1 with TRBJ2-5; no definite D call. The end of the DNA aligns better with TRBJ2-7, so the J call may be wrong. CDR1 SQVTM and CDR2 ANQGSEA come from the germline V gene. The CDR3 totals 13 residues. CDR3 residues: CSVARKISYEQYF. The CDR3 nucleotides read TGCAGCGTTGCCAGGAAGATATCCTACGAGCAGTACTTC.

This clone was seen a single time. V and J are TRBV18 and TRBJ1-2; D not resolved. V lost 3 bases to trimming and J lost 3 bases, with 11 bases between them. The CDR3 extends over 14 amino acids. The germline V gene encodes CDR1 KGHSH and CDR2 LQKENI. CDR3 sequence: CASSPYAEDYGYTF. The CDR3, as DNA: TGTGCCAGCTCACCTTACGCGGAGGACTATGGCTACACCTTC.

The V call is TRBV30, the J call TRBJ1-6; TRBD1 matches 8 bases. The V gene end was trimmed by 1 base and the J gene end by 10 bases; junction bases not matched to a gene: 6. CDR1 and CDR2 from the germline V gene are GTSNPN and SVGIG (reference sequence). This CDR3 spans 14 amino acids. CDR3 DNA sequence: TGTGCCTGGAGTGACTCGGACAGGGACTCACCCCTCCACTTT. It translates to CAWSDSDRDSPLHF. Together with reference TRBV30 and TRBJ1-6, the CDR3 gives the full variable domain: SQTIHQWPATLVQPVGSPLSLECTVEGTSNPNLYWYRQAAGRGLQLLFYSVGIGQISSEVPQNLSASRPQDRQFILSSKKLLLSDSGFYLCAWSDSDRDSPLHFGNGTRLTVT.

This chain joins TRBV6-5 and TRBJ1-2, with D maybe TRBD1 (5 bases). The CDR3 contains 14 residues. V was clipped by 6 bases and J by 1 base, with 12 bases between them. Germline assignment: CDR1 MNHEY and CDR2 SVGAGI. CDR3 DNA sequence: TGTGCCAGCAGGTTCGACAGAGATAACTATGGCTACACCTTC. Protein sequence: CASRFDRDNYGYTF.

The gene calls are TRBV10-3 and TRBJ1-1; D is unclear. CDR3 length equals 13 residues. Germline V CDR1 and CDR2: ENHRY, SYGVKD. Trimming removed 0 bases at V and 7 bases at J, with 9 bases between. This CDR3 is CAISESSYGEAFF. Written as DNA, the CDR3 is TGTGCCATCAGTGAGTCGTCCTACGGTGAAGCTTTCTTT.